This TCR beta chain was sequenced during a study of blood T cell repertoires in COVID-19 (dated by TCRdb to about 2020). Broadly, across the study: Samples covering the acute and convalescent phases of COVID-19 were provided by collaborators in the United States, Italy and Spain. The prospective study material was composed of cDNA or gDNA derived from T cells, B-cell-depleted T cells, or PBMCs. Deeply sampled blood TCRbeta repertoires from subjects exposed to, actively infected with, or recovered from COVID-19 were included in the dataset. The repertoires were released in a freely available public database meant as a resource for research on the immune response to SARS-CoV-2. Samples were obtained from the ongoing ImmuneRACE study (first 160 participants) and from 1,200 or so subjects provided by 6 global collaborators. A de-identified subject ID, COVID-19 status, age in years and sex were almost always included in the sample metadata. Where HLA class I and class II types were available, the types were taken from metadata supplied by the sample provider, not from assay-based typing. The study at large found these results: The quantity of clinical and demographic metadata differed by source and by participant and was supplied without curation.

TCRbeta CDR3 regions were amplified from genomic DNA using the immunoSEQ Assay, a bias-controlled multiplex PCR. From the authors' description of their analysis: The number of nucleated cells in each sample was estimated by amplification of reference gene primers within the assay. To quantify the absolute abundance of each unique TCRbeta CDR3 rearrangement, sequence reads were collapsed and filtered. For each sample, productive Simpson clonality was calculated by taking the square root of Simpson's diversity index across productive rearrangements. Held by TCRdb, this immuneACCESS table contains in-frame sequences only and omits some clones. Under half of the omission traces to an unresolved V gene where checked; the cause of the rest is unknown. V and J calls and clone size come straight from that table; D and trimming were deduced from the DNA. This sample comprises some 110,000 clones, around 86% of them detected only once. The biggest ten clones account for around 4.6% of the sample.

In the case of this clone: What this receptor recognizes is not known. No quality values exist for individual bases; no much larger clone is one base distant.

The collaborating institutions used their own protocols to collect whole blood in K2EDTA tubes. For TCRbeta analysis, collaborators shipped samples in one of three forms: frozen whole blood, isolated PBMCs, or DNA extracted from either of those sample types. The junction shows trimming of 0 bases on V and 1 base on J, and the gene matches do not reach 1 base of it. Reading the germline V gene gives CDR1 MNHEY and CDR2 SVGAGI. The CDR3 numbers 15 residues from cysteine through phenylalanine. The kept DNA is CDR3 alone, 45 bases in frame from the first base. The TCR comes from a man aged 40-55 years with acute or convalescent COVID-19. The sample taken for sequencing was peripheral blood. The chain joins TRBV6-5 to TRBJ1-1, and 8 junctional nucleotides match TRBD1. CDR3 protein: CASSYSGTGNTEAFF. In nucleotide form, the sequence is TGTGCCAGCAGTTACTCGGGGACAGGGAACACTGAAGCTTTCTTT.